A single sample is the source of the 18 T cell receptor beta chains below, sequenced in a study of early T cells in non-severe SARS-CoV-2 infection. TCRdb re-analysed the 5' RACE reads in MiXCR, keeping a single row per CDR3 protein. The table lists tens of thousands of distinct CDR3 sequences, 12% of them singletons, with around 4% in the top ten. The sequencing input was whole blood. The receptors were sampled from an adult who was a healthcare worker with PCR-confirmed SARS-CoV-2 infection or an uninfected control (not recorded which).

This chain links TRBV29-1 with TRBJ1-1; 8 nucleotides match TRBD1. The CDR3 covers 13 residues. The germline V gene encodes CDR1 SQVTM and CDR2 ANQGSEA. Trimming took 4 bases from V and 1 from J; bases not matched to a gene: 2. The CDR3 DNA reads TGCAGCGTTGGGGACAGGAGGAACACTGAAGCTTTCTTT. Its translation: CSVGDRRNTEAFF.

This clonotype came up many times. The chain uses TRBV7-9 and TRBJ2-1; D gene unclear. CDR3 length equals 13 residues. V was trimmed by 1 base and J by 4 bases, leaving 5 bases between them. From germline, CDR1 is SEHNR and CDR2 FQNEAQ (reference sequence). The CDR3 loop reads CASSLDPYNEQFF. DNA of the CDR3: TGTGCCAGCAGCTTAGATCCTTACAATGAGCAGTTCTTC. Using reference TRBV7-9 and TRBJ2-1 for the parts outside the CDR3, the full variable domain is DTGVSQNPRHKITKRGQNVTFRCDPISEHNRLYWYRQTLGQGPEFLTYFQNEAQLEKSRLLSDRFSAERPKGSFSTLEIQRTEQGDSAMYLCASSLDPYNEQFFGPGTRLTVL.

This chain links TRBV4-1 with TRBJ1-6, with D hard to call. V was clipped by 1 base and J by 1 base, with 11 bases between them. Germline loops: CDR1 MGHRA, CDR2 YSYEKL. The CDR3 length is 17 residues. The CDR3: CASSQGPSGSYNSPLHF. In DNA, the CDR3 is TGCGCCAGCAGCCAAGGGCCCTCGGGGTCCTATAATTCACCCCTCCACTTT.

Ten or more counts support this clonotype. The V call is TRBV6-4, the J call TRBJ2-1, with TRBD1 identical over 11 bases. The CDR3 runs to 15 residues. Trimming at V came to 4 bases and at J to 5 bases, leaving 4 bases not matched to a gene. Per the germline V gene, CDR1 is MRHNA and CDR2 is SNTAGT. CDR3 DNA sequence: TGTGCCAGCAGTGTGAGGACAGGGGGCAACAATGAGCAGTTCTTC. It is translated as CASSVRTGGNNEQFF.

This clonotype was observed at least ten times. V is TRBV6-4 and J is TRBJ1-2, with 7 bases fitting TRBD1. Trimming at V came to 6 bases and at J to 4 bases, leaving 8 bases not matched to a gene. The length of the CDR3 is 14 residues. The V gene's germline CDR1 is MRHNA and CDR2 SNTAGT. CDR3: CASSATGTTYGYTF. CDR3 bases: TGTGCCAGCAGCGCGACAGGGACAACCTATGGCTACACCTTC.

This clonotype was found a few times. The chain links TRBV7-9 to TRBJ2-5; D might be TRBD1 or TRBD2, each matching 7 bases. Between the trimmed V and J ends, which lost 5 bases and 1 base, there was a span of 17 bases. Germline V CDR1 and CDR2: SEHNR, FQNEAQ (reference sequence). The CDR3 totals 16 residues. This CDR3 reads CASSPDGGDSQETQYF. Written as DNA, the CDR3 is TGTGCCAGCAGCCCAGATGGGGGGGACAGCCAAGAGACCCAGTACTTC.

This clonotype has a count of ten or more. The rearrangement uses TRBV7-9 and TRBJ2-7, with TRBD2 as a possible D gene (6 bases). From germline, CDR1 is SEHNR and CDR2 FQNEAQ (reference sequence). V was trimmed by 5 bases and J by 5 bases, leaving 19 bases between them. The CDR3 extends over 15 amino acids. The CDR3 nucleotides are TGTGCCAGCAGCCCTCCTCCCCAGTGGGGGGACGAGCAGTACTTC. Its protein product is CASSPPPQWGDEQYF.

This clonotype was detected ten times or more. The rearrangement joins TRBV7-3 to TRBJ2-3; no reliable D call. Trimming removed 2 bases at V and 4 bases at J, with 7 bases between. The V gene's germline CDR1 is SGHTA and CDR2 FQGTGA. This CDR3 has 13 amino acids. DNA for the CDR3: TGTGCCAGCAGCTTAGGCCTAGCAGATACGCAGTATTTT. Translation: CASSLGLADTQYF.

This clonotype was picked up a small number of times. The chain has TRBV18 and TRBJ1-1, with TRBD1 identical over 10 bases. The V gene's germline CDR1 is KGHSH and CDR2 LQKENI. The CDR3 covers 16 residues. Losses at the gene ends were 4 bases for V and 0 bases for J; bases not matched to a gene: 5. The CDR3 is CASSQKTGGMNTEAFF. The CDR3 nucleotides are TGTGCCAGCTCACAAAAGACAGGGGGCATGAACACTGAAGCTTTCTTT.

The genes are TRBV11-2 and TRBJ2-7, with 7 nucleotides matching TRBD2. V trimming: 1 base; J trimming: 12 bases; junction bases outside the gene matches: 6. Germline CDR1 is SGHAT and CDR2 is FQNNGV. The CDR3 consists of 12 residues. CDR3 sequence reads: CASSLGAGALYF. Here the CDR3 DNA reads TGTGCCAGCAGCTTAGGGGCGGGAGCTCTGTACTTC.

The CDR3 bases are TGTGCCAGCAGCTCTCTAGCGGGAGAGACCACCGGGGAGCTGTTTTTT. This codes for CASSSLAGETTGELFF. This chain uses TRBV7-6 with TRBJ2-2, with 10 nucleotides matching TRBD2. This CDR3 contains 16 residues. Germline loops: CDR1 SGHVS, CDR2 FNYEAQ. The trim removed 4 bases at V and 4 bases at J, leaving 6 bases unmatched. Filled out from reference TRBV7-6 and TRBJ2-2, the complete variable domain reads GAGVSQSPRYKVTKRGQDVALRCDPISGHVSLYWYRQALGQGPEFLTYFNYEAQQDKSGLPNDRFSAERPEGSISTLTIQRTEQRDSAMYRCASSSLAGETTGELFFGEGSRLTVL.

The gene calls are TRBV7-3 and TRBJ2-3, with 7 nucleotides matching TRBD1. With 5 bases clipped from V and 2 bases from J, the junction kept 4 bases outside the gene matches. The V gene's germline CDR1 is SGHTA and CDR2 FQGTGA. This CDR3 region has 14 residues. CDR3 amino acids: CASSRDRTTDTQYF. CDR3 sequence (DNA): TGTGCCAGCAGCCGGGACAGAACCACAGATACGCAGTATTTT.

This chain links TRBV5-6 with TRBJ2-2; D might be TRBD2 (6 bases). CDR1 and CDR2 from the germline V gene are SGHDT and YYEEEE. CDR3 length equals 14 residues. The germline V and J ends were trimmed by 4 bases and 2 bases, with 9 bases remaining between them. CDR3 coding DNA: TGTGCCAGCAGCCGCGGACTAAACACCGGGGAGCTGTTTTTT. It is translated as CASSRGLNTGELFF.

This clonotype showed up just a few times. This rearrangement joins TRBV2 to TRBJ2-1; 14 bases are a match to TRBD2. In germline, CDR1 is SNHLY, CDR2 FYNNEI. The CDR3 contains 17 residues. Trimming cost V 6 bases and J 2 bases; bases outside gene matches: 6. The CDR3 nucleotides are TGTGCCAGCAGGGGCCCGGGACTAGCGGGGGCCTACAATGAGCAGTTCTTC. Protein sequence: CASRGPGLAGAYNEQFF.

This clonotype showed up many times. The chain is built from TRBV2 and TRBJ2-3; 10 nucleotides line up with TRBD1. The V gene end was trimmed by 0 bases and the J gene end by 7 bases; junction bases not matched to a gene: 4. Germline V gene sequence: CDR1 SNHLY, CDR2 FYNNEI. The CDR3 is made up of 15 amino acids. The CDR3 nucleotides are TGTGCCAGCAGTGAAGCGCGGACAGGGGGGAATACGCAGTATTTT. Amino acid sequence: CASSEARTGGNTQYF.

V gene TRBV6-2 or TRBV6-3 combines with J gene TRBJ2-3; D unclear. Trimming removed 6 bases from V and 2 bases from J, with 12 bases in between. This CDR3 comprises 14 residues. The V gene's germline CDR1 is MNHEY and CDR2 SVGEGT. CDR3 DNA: TGTGCCAGCAGCCAAGGGCATTCCACAGATACGCAGTATTTT. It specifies CASSQGHSTDTQYF.

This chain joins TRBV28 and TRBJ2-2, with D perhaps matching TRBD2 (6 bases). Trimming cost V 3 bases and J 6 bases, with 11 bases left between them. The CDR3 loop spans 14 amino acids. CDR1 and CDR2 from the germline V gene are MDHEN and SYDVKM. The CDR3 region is CASSFSGGAGELFF. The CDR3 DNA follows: TGTGCCAGCAGTTTCAGCGGAGGGGCCGGGGAGCTGTTTTTT.

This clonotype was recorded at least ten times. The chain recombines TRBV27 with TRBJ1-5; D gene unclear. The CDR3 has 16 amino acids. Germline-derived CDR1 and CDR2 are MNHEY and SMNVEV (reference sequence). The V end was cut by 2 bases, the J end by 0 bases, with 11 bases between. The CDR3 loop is CASSLKARASNQPQHF. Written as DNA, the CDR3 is TGTGCCAGCAGTTTAAAGGCTAGGGCTAGCAATCAGCCCCAGCATTTT.